This entry concerns a single T cell receptor (beta chain). Within the sample, other DNA sequences also encode this same CDR3. This sample stems from a study of shared clonotypes between healthy human individuals. Study-wide background: Donors, aged 18 to 49, were a couple of women and three men.

The germline V gene has CDR1 MNHNS and CDR2 SASEGT. Between the trimmed V and J ends, which lost 6 bases and 7 bases, there was a span of 4 bases. The CDR3 runs 9 residues. DNA input for the unsorted PBMC replicate PCRs was roughly 330 ng, some 31,000 T cell genomes. In the original processing: Sequence data from immunoSEQ were junction-only and lacked quality scores; consequently, filtering differed. Some clones are missing from TCRdb's copy, which holds only in-frame ones; the method was immunoSEQ multiplex PCR. That table furnishes V, J and clone size, whereas the DNA furnished D and trimming. The table shows fewer than 500,000 clones, with about three quarters occurring only once.

The sample consisted of PBMCs. This chain links TRBV6-1 with TRBJ2-7; D uncertain. The receptor was derived from a woman between 35 and 50 years old in good health. Some clones in this sample may be carry-over from other donors' samples. The CDR3 sequence is CASSPEQYF. In nucleotides, the CDR3 is TGTGCCAGCAGCCCTGAGCAGTACTTC.